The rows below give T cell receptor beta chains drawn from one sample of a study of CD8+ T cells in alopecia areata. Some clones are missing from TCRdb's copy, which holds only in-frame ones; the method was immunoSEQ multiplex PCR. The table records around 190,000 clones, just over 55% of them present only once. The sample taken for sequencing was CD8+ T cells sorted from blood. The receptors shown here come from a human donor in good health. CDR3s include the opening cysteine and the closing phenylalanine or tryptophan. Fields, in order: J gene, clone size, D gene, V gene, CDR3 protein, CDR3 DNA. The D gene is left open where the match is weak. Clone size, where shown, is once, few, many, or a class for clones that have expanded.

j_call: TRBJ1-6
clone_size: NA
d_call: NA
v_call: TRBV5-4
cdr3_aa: CASSLADYNSPLHF
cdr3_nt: TGTGCCAGCAGCTTGGCGGATTATAATTCACCCCTCCACTTT

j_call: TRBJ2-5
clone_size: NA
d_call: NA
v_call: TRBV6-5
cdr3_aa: CASSSWAGEPRETQYF
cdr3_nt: TGTGCCAGCAGTTCCTGGGCAGGGGAGCCGAGGGAGACCCAGTACTTC

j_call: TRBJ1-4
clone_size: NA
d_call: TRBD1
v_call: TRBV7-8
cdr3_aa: CASSPGTGPTKLFF
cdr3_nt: TGTGCCAGCAGCCCGGGGACAGGGCCTACTAAACTGTTTTTT

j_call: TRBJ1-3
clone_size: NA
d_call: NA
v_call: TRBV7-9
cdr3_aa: CASSEDRSGNTIYF
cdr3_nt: TGTGCCAGCAGCGAGGACAGATCTGGAAACACCATATATTTT

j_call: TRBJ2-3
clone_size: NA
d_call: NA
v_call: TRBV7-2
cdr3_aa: CASGTQYF
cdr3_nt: TGTGCCAGCGGGACGCAGTATTTT

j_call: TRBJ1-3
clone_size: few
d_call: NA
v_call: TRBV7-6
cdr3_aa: CASSSDTRGNTIYF
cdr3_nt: TGTGCCAGCAGCTCGGACACCCGAGGAAACACCATATATTTT

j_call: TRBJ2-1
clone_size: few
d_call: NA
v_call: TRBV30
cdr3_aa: CAWSSTYNEQFF
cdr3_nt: TGTGCCTGGAGTTCGACATACAATGAGCAGTTCTTC

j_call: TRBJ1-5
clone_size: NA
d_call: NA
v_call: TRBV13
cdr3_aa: CASSFFRQPQHF
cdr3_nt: TGTGCCAGCAGCTTTTTCCGGCAGCCCCAGCATTTT

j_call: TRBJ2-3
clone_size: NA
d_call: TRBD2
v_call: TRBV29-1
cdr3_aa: CSVWAGGRTDTQYF
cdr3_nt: TGCAGCGTTTGGGCGGGGGGGCGCACAGATACGCAGTATTTT

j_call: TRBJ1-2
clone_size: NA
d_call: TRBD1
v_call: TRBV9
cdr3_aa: CASSAESRTGDGYTF
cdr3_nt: TGTGCCAGCAGCGCAGAGAGCCGGACAGGGGATGGCTACACCTTC

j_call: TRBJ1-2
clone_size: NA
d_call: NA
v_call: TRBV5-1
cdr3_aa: CASSDRGSYGYTF
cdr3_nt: TGCGCCAGCAGCGACCGGGGTTCCTATGGCTACACCTTC

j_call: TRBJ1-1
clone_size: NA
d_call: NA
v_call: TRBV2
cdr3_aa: CATLVRVSTEAFF
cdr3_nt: TGTGCCACGTTGGTCAGGGTCAGCACTGAAGCTTTCTTT

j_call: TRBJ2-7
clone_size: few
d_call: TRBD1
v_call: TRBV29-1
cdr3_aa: CSVEWLGTGSNEQYF
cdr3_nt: TGCAGCGTTGAATGGCTCGGGACAGGGTCCAACGAGCAGTACTTC

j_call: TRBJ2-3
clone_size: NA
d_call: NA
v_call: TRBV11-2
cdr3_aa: CASSAIPTLASDTQYF
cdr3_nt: TGTGCCAGCAGCGCAATCCCGACTCTCGCTTCAGATACGCAGTATTTT

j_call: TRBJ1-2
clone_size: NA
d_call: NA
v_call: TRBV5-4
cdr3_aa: CASSWGGSNYGYTF
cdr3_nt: TGTGCCAGCAGCTGGGGGGGATCTAACTATGGCTACACCTTC

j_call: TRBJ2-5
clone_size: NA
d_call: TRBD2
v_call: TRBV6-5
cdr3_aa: CASSSTSGGEKETQYF
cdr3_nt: TGTGCCAGCAGTTCGACTAGCGGGGGGGAGAAAGAGACCCAGTACTTC

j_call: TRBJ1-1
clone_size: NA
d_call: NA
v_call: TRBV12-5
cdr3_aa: CASGLVREGGTEAFF
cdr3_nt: TGTGCTAGTGGTTTGGTACGGGAGGGAGGCACTGAAGCTTTCTTT

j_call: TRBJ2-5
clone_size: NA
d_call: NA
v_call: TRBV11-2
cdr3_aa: CASSLNWGQETQYF
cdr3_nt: TGTGCCAGCAGCTTAAACTGGGGCCAAGAGACCCAGTACTTC

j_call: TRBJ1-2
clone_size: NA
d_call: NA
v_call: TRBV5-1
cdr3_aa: CASRGAWAYGYTF
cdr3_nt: TGCGCCAGCAGGGGGGCATGGGCTTATGGCTACACCTTC

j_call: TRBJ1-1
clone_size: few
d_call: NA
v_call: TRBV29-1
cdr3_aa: CSAGTGNTEAFF
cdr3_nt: TGCAGCGCCGGGACGGGAAACACTGAAGCTTTCTTT

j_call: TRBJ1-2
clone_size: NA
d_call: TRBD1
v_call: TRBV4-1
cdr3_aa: CASSQDPRGQGYGYTF
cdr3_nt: TGCGCCAGCAGCCAAGATCCTCGTGGACAGGGGTATGGCTACACCTTC

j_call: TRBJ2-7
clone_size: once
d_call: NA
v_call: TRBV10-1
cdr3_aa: CASSDGNLGAYEQYF
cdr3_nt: TGCGCCAGCAGTGATGGGAACTTGGGCGCCTACGAGCAGTACTTC

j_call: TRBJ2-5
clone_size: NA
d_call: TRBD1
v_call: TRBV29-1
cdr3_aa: CSVQEGTGIQETQYF
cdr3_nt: TGCAGCGTGCAGGAGGGGACAGGGATTCAAGAGACCCAGTACTTC

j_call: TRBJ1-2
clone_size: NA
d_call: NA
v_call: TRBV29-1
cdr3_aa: CSAPLPGAYGYTF
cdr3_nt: TGCAGCGCCCCGCTCCCGGGGGCCTATGGCTACACCTTC

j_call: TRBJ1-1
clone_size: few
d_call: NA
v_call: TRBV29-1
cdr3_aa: CSVEQRVGGNGNTEAFF
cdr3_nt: TGCAGCGTTGAACAACGGGTCGGGGGTAATGGGAACACTGAAGCTTTCTTT

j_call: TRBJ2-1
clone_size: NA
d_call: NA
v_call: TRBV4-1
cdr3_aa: CASSQGETLGREQFF
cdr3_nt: TGCGCCAGCAGCCAAGGGGAAACCCTTGGTCGTGAGCAGTTCTTC

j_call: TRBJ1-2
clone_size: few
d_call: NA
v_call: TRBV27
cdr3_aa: CASKEEGLNYGYTF
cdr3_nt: TGTGCCAGCAAGGAAGAGGGTCTTAACTATGGCTACACCTTC

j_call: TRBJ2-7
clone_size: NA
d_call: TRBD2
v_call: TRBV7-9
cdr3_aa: CASSLGLAGTYEQYF
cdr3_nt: TGTGCCAGCAGCTTAGGACTAGCGGGGACCTACGAGCAGTACTTC

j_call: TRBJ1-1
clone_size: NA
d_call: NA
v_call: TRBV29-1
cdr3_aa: CSVTRIGTEAFF
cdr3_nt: TGCAGCGTTACCAGGATTGGGACTGAAGCTTTCTTT

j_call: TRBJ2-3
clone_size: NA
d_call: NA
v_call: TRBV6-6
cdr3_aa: CASSYLDTQYF
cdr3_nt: TGTGCCAGCAGTTACTTAGATACGCAGTATTTT

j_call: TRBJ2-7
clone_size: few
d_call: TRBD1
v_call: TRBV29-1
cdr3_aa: CSVEDRGSHYEQYF
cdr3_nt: TGCAGCGTTGAGGACAGGGGATCTCACTACGAGCAGTACTTC

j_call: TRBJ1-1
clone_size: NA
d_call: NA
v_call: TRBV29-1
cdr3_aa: CSVNLLQGGNTEAFF
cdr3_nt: TGCAGCGTAAATCTTCTCCAGGGTGGGAACACTGAAGCTTTCTTT

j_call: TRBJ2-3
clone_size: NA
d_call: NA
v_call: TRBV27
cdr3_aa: CASSLGPTRSTDTQYF
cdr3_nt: TGTGCCAGCAGTTTAGGGCCCACCAGGAGCACAGATACGCAGTATTTT

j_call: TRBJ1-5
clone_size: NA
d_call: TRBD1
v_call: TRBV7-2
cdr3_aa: CASSIGTADNQPQHF
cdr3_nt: TGTGCCAGCAGTATCGGGACAGCCGACAATCAGCCCCAGCATTTT

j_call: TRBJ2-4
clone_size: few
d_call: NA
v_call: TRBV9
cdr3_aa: CASSVEGNLNIQYF
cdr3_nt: TGTGCCAGCAGCGTAGAAGGGAATCTAAACATTCAGTACTTC

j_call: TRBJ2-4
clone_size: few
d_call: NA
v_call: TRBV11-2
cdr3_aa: CASSPRVGENIQYF
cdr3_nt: TGTGCCAGCAGCCCCCGGGTAGGGGAAAACATTCAGTACTTC

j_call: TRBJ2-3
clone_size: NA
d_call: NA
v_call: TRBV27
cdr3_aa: CASSSLSTDTQYF
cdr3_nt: TGTGCCAGCAGTTCGCTGAGCACAGATACGCAGTATTTT

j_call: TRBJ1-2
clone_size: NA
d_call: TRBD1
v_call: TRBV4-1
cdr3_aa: CASSQDQGDNGYTF
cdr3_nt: TGCGCCAGCAGCCAAGATCAGGGGGATAATGGCTACACCTTC

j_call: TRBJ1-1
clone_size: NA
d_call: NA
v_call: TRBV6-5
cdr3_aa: CASSFQGSKTEAFF
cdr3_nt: TGTGCCAGCAGTTTCCAGGGCTCGAAGACTGAAGCTTTCTTT

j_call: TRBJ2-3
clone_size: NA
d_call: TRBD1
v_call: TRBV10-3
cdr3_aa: CAIRQTGAARTDTQYF
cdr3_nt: TGTGCCATCAGGCAAACAGGGGCCGCTCGCACAGATACGCAGTATTTT

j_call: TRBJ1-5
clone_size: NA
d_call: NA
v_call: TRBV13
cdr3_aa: CASSPRESNQPQHF
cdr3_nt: TGTGCCAGCAGCCCCAGGGAGAGCAATCAGCCCCAGCATTTT